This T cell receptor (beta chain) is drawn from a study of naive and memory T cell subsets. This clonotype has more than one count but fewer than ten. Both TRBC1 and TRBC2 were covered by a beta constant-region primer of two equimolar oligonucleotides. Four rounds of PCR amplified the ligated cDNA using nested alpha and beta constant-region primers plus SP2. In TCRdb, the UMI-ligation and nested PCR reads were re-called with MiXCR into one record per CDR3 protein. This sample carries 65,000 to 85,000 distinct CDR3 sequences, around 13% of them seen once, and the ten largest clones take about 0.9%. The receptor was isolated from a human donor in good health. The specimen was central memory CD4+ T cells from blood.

CDR3 residues: CASSEAQGRQPQHF. The CDR3 nucleotides are TGTGCCAGCAGTGAAGCCCAGGGTCGGCAGCCCCAGCATTTT. The V call is TRBV6-1, the J call TRBJ1-5; possibly TRBD1 for D (5 bases). Trimming shortened V by 0 bases and J by 7 bases, and 10 bases separated the two germline ends. In germline, CDR1 is MNHNS, CDR2 SASEGT. This CDR3 has 14 residues.